This TCR beta chain originates from a study of blood T cell repertoires in COVID-19. Study details: The study drew acute and convalescent COVID-19 samples from the United States, Italy and Spain.

Study processing details: Amplification with reference gene primers provided the estimates of nucleated cell counts. Libraries were prepared by immunoSEQ multiplex PCR; TCRdb keeps only in-frame clonotypes and omits some of them. The V and J calls and clone size were taken over from that table, and D and trimming were inferred from the DNA. The table has about 76,000 clones, approximately 85% seen once; the top ten hold approximately 11%. The V segment lost 6 bases and the J segment 4 bases; nucleotides outside the gene matches: 4. Germline V CDR1 and CDR2: SGHRS, YFSETQ. CDR3 size: 13 residues. Seattle cases were enrolled at active infection and followed longitudinally.

This TCR came from a man in his 60s with COVID-19, enrolled during active disease. Sequencing was performed on peripheral blood. The rearrangement joins TRBV5-1 to TRBJ2-5, with 9 bases that match TRBD1. CDR3 bases: TGCGCCAGCACCCCGGGACAGGGAGAGACCCAGTACTTC. Amino acids: CASTPGQGETQYF.